Shown below are 14 T cell receptor beta chains from a single sample sequenced in a study of blood T cell repertoires in COVID-19. TCRdb's copy holds only in-frame clones and misses some; the assay was immunoSEQ multiplex PCR. Among just over 90,000 clones, roughly 90% were seen once, and the ten largest hold roughly 1.5%. The sequenced sample consisted of peripheral blood. Receptors were obtained from a human donor with active COVID-19. The donor label of this sample is uncertain.

V gene TRBV4-1 combines with J gene TRBJ1-4; TRBD1 aligns across 7 bases. V shed 5 bases and J 7 bases; nucleotides not matched to a gene: 7. CDR1 is MGHRA, CDR2 YSYEKL, per germline. The CDR3 contains 14 residues. This chain's CDR3 is CASSKQGFGEKLFF. In nucleotides, the CDR3 is TGCGCCAGCAGCAAACAGGGGTTTGGTGAAAAACTGTTTTTT.

The rearrangement links TRBV5-1 to TRBJ1-2, with a tentative D call TRBD1 (6 bases). This CDR3 region has 14 residues. The germline V gene has CDR1 SGHRS and CDR2 YFSETQ. Trimming stripped 6 bases from V and 7 bases from J, with 19 bases between. The DNA of the CDR3 is TGCGCCAGCACCGATCAAACAGGGTCGGGTGGCTACACCTTC. It is translated as CASTDQTGSGGYTF.

In its sample, this clone was seen a few times. The V gene is TRBV29-1, the J gene TRBJ2-5; the D gene is possibly TRBD1 (6 bases). CDR3 length: 11 residues. CDR1 and CDR2 from the germline V gene are SQVTM and ANQGSEA. Between the trimmed V and J ends, which lost 8 bases and 6 bases, there was a span of 13 bases. Written as DNA, the CDR3 is TGCAGCACCGCAGGGGTCCAGACCCAGTACTTC. It encodes CSTAGVQTQYF.

This CDR3 is CASSQDPGTGGVTYGYTF. CDR3 DNA sequence: TGCGCCAGCAGCCAAGATCCCGGGACAGGGGGAGTAACCTATGGCTACACCTTC. The chain couples TRBV4-1 to TRBJ1-2; TRBD1 agrees at 11 bases. V lost 0 bases to trimming and J lost 4 bases; unmatched junction nucleotides: 10. Per the germline V gene, CDR1 is MGHRA and CDR2 is YSYEKL. There are 18 residues in the CDR3.

The chain joins TRBV5-4 to TRBJ2-1; the match to TRBD2 covers 11 bases. V shed 0 bases, J shed 3 bases, and the junction held 5 bases outside the gene matches. This CDR3 region has 17 residues. Germline CDR1 and CDR2: SGHNT and YYREEE (reference sequence). This chain's CDR3 is CASSLAPSGGYYNEQFF. Here the CDR3 DNA reads TGTGCCAGCAGCTTGGCCCCTAGCGGGGGGTACTACAATGAGCAGTTCTTC. The full variable domain, its missing parts supplied by reference TRBV5-4 and TRBJ2-1, is ETGVTQSPTHLIKTRGQQVTLRCSSQSGHNTVSWYQQALGQGPQFIFQYYREEENGRGNFPPRFSGLQFPNYSSELNVNALELDDSALYLCASSLAPSGGYYNEQFFGPGTRLTVL.

The V call is TRBV18, the J call TRBJ1-2; D is possibly TRBD1 (6 bases). This CDR3 contains 15 residues. Germline CDR1 and CDR2: KGHSH and LQKENI. With 6 bases removed from V and 4 bases from J, the gap between germline ends came to 18 bases. Here the CDR3 DNA reads TGTGCCAGCTCGACGGAGGGGGGGTCGCCCTATGGCTACACCTTC. This translates into CASSTEGGSPYGYTF.

This chain uses TRBV13 with TRBJ2-7; TRBD2 aligns across 9 bases. The V gene end was trimmed by 5 bases and the J gene end by 3 bases; junction bases not matched to a gene: 14. The CDR3 runs to 17 residues. Looked up from germline, CDR1 is PRHDT and CDR2 is FYEKMQ (reference sequence). As DNA, the CDR3 is TGTGCCAGCAGCACCCGACTCCTGGGCGGGGGGGTCTACGAGCAGTACTTC. Translating it yields CASSTRLLGGGVYEQYF.

The rearrangement links TRBV6-6 to TRBJ2-7; 9 bases map to TRBD2. The CDR3 covers 16 residues. Trimming removed 6 bases from V and 4 bases from J; junction bases left unmatched: 13. CDR1 and CDR2 (germline): MNHNY, SVGAGI (reference sequence). This chain's CDR3 is CASSPRGRGGGYEQYF. Here the CDR3 DNA reads TGTGCCAGCAGCCCCCGAGGGCGGGGGGGCGGGTACGAGCAGTACTTC.

The chain couples TRBV5-6 to TRBJ1-4; tentatively, D is TRBD1 (5 bases). This CDR3 has 14 amino acids. Germline CDR1 and CDR2: SGHDT and YYEEEE. Trimming removed 1 base at V and 8 bases at J, with 12 bases between. The CDR3 DNA follows: TGTGCCAGCAGCTTGTTGGCAGGGTACGAAAAACTGTTTTTT. It translates to CASSLLAGYEKLFF.

The chain links TRBV6-4 to TRBJ2-1; D uncertain. The germline CDR1 and CDR2 sequences are MRHNA and SNTAGT. V was cut by 3 bases and J by 8 bases, with 5 bases left in between. The CDR3 is 11 residues long. The CDR3 reads CASSEGHEQFF. The DNA of the CDR3 is TGTGCCAGCAGTGAGGGCCATGAGCAGTTCTTC.

The genes are TRBV3-1 (or the pseudogene TRBV3-2) and TRBJ2-1; 8 nucleotides align to TRBD2. This CDR3 has 16 amino acids. The V segment lost 1 base and the J segment 4 bases; nucleotides outside the gene matches: 6. Per the germline V gene, CDR1 is LGHDT and CDR2 is YNNKEL (reference sequence). As DNA, the CDR3 is TGTGCCAGCAGCCAAGGGACGGGGGGGCATTACAATGAGCAGTTCTTC. This encodes CASSQGTGGHYNEQFF.

V and J are TRBV25-1 and TRBJ2-5; a weak D match, TRBD1 (5 bases). Germline V CDR1 and CDR2: MGHDK, SYGVNS. V dropped 3 bases and J dropped 1 base, with 12 bases sitting between them. This CDR3 region has 15 residues. The DNA of the CDR3 is TGTGCCAGCAGTGACCCGAAGACAGTCCAAGAGACCCAGTACTTC. This codes for CASSDPKTVQETQYF.

This chain uses TRBV5-5 with TRBJ2-3; 12 bases agree with TRBD2. The CDR3 runs 18 residues. Trimming took 4 bases from V and 3 from J; bases not matched to a gene: 12. Germline CDR1 and CDR2: SGHKS and YYEKEE (reference sequence). CDR3: CASSRHRTSGARTDTQYF. The CDR3 bases are TGTGCCAGCAGCCGACACAGGACTAGCGGGGCCCGTACAGATACGCAGTATTTT.

This sequence joins TRBV7-6 and TRBJ2-1; D unresolved. The CDR3 extends over 16 amino acids. CDR1 SGHVS and CDR2 FNYEAQ come from the germline V gene. Trimming took off 2 bases at V and 0 bases at J, with 11 bases between the two ends. CDR3 region: CASSLSQADSYNEQFF. Here the CDR3 DNA reads TGTGCCAGCAGCTTAAGTCAGGCAGACTCCTACAATGAGCAGTTCTTC.